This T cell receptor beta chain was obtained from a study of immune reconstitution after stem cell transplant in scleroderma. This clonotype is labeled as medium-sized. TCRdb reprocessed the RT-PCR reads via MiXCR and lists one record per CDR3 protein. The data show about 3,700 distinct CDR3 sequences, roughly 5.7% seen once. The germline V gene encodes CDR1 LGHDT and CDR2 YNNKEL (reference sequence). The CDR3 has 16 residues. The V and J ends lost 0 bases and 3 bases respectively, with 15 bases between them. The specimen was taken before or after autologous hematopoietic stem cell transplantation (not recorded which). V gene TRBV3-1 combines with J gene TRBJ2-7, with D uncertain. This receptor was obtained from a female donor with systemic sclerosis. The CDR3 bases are TGTGCCAGCAGCCAAGAAGTAACAGTTTATTTCTACGAGCAGTACTTC. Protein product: CASSQEVTVYFYEQYF.